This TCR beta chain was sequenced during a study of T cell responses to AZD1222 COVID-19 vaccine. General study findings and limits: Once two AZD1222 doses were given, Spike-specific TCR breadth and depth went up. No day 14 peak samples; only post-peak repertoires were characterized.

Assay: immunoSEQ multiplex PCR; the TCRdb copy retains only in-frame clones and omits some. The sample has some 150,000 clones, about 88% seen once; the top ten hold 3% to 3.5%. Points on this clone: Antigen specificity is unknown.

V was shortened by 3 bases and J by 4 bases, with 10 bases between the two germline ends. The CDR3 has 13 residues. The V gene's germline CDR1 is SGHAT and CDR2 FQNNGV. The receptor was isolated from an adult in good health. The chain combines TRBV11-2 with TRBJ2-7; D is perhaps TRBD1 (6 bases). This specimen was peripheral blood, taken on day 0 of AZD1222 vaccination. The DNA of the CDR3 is TGTGCCAGCAGCTTGGGGGCACTATACGAGCAGTACTTC. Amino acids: CASSLGALYEQYF.